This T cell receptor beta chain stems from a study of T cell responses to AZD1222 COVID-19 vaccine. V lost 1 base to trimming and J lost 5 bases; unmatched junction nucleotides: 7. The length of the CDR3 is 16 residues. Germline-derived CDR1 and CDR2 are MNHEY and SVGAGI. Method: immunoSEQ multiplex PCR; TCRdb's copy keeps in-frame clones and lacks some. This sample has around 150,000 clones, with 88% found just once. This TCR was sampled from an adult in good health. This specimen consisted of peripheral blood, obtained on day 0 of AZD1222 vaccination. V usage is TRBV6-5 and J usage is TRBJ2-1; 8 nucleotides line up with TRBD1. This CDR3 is CASSYLKTGVNNEQFF. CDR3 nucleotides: TGTGCCAGCAGTTACTTAAAGACAGGGGTTAACAATGAGCAGTTCTTC.